Below are 16 T cell receptor beta chains sequenced from a single sample in a study of control samples from healthy donors and cancer patients (dated by TCRdb to the early 2020s). Preparation of the library involved the immunoSEQ multiplex PCR assay. The clones in this table, taken by TCRdb from immuneACCESS, are in-frame only. Not every clone is retained; where verified, under half of the shortfall comes from an unresolved V gene, and the cause of the rest is unknown. Present in this sample are 51,000 or so clones, 75% to 90% of which were seen just once. Of the sample, around 10% falls within the top ten clones. Material: blood. The receptors derive from an older man in good health.

Written as DNA, the CDR3 is TGCAGCGCTAAGGACAACACTGAAGCTTTCTTT. Its protein is CSAKDNTEAFF. The chain links TRBV29-1 to TRBJ1-1; no definite D call. Per the germline V gene, CDR1 is SQVTM and CDR2 is ANQGSEA. The V end lost 7 bases, the J end lost 2 bases, and 8 bases lay between the germline ends. The CDR3 sequence is 11 residues long.

The gene calls are TRBV19 and TRBJ1-5, with D uncertain. The V end was cut by 3 bases, the J end by 7 bases, with 7 bases between. CDR3 size: 12 residues. The germline CDR1 and CDR2 sequences are LNHDA and SQIVND (reference sequence). The chain's CDR3 is CASSIIDQPQHF. DNA for the CDR3: TGTGCCAGTAGTATTATAGACCAGCCCCAGCATTTT.

This clone has a single count. The V call is TRBV7-2, the J call TRBJ1-6; D unclear. Germline V lookup: CDR1 SGHTA, CDR2 FQGNSA. V was trimmed by 4 bases and J by 8 bases, leaving 9 bases between them. This CDR3 is 13 amino acids long. For the CDR3, the DNA is TGTGCCAGCAGCTCCCGGGTTGATTCACCCCTCCACTTT. Amino acids: CASSSRVDSPLHF.

This chain connects TRBV19 to TRBJ1-2; 9 positions match TRBD1. The CDR3 has 14 amino acids. The V and J ends lost 5 bases and 4 bases, in that order; junction bases with no gene match: 5. Germline V gene data show CDR1 as LNHDA and CDR2 as SQIVND (reference sequence). The CDR3 protein is CASSRQGEGYGYTF. The CDR3 bases are TGTGCCAGTAGTCGACAGGGGGAAGGCTATGGCTACACCTTC.

The chain recombines TRBV7-6 with TRBJ1-3; D is unclear. V lost 5 bases, J lost 0 bases, and 14 bases lay in between. Looked up from germline, CDR1 is SGHVS and CDR2 is FNYEAQ. CDR3 size: 16 residues. The CDR3 region is CASSPRGGSSGNTIYF. The CDR3 DNA reads TGTGCCAGCAGCCCCAGAGGTGGAAGCTCTGGAAACACCATATATTTT.

This clone showed up just once. The J gene is TRBJ2-2, the V gene TRBV9, with a weak D call TRBD2 (5 bases). CDR3 length: 14 residues. V was trimmed by 3 bases and J by 6 bases, leaving 12 bases between them. Per the germline V gene, CDR1 is SGDLS and CDR2 is YYNGEE. The CDR3: CASSARNGAGELFF. The CDR3 DNA sequence: TGTGCCAGCAGCGCCCGCAACGGGGCCGGGGAGCTGTTTTTT.

The table lists this clone with a few counts. The chain joins TRBV27 to TRBJ2-2, with a possible D match to TRBD2 (6 bases). V shed 5 bases and J shed 1 base, with 11 bases lying between them. Germline CDR1 and CDR2: MNHEY and SMNVEV (reference sequence). The CDR3 length is 15 residues. CDR3 protein: CASSLRLGNTGELFF. DNA of the CDR3: TGTGCCAGCAGTCTTAGACTAGGGAACACCGGGGAGCTGTTTTTT.

This clone was detected only a few times. The rearrangement joins TRBV5-6 to TRBJ1-6; D may be TRBD1 (6 bases). Germline V gene data show CDR1 as SGHDT and CDR2 as YYEEEE. Trimming shortened V by 4 bases and J by 14 bases, and 19 bases separated the two germline ends. The CDR3 has 14 residues. The CDR3 sequence is CASSPRTAAATLHF. CDR3 coding DNA: TGTGCCAGCAGCCCCCGGACAGCCGCGGCGACCCTCCACTTT.

The chain has TRBV7-8 and TRBJ2-3; TRBD2 matches 12 bases. The CDR3 contains 16 residues. Per the germline V gene, CDR1 is SGHVS and CDR2 is FQNEAQ. V trimming: 5 bases; J trimming: 1 base; junction bases outside the gene matches: 4. CDR3 coding DNA: TGTGCCAGCAGCCCAAGACTAGCGGGGGGCACAGATACGCAGTATTTT. This encodes CASSPRLAGGTDTQYF.

This clone was observed a few times. The V call is TRBV18, the J call TRBJ1-3, with D perhaps matching TRBD1 (6 bases). CDR3 size: 21 residues. Trimming took 5 bases from V and 0 from J, leaving 29 bases between them. In germline, CDR1 is KGHSH, CDR2 LQKENI. The CDR3 nucleotides read TGTGCCAGCTCATCTTATGCGGATGCAGGGACACCTGGCCCCTCTGGAAACACCATATATTTT. Translated, it gives CASSSYADAGTPGPSGNTIYF.

The chain is built from TRBV2 and TRBJ1-2; 8 bases agree with TRBD1. Per germline, CDR1 SNHLY and CDR2 FYNNEI. The CDR3 totals 15 residues. Unmatched junction bases numbered 10, after V lost 4 bases and J lost 6 bases. CDR3 coding DNA: TGTGCCAGCAGTGGGACAGGGTTAGTGTATGATGGCTACACCTTC. Translating it yields CASSGTGLVYDGYTF.

The chain combines TRBV9 with TRBJ1-3; the D gene is possibly TRBD1 (6 bases). There are 19 residues in the CDR3. Looked up from germline, CDR1 is SGDLS and CDR2 is YYNGEE. V lost 1 base and J lost 0, with 20 bases in between. The CDR3 DNA sequence: TGTGCCAGCAGCGTACGGGCGGGGGCAGACACTTTCTCTGGAAACACCATATATTTT. Encoded protein: CASSVRAGADTFSGNTIYF.

The V call is TRBV27, the J call TRBJ1-4; D is ambiguous. V lost 5 bases and J 2 bases, leaving 12 bases between the germline ends. CDR3 length: 15 amino acids. The germline CDR1 and CDR2 sequences are MNHEY and SMNVEV (reference sequence). The DNA of the CDR3 is TGTGCCAGCAGTATGAGTTGGACGACTAATGAAAAACTGTTTTTT. Amino acids: CASSMSWTTNEKLFF.

This clone came up a few times. The rearrangement links TRBV7-9 to TRBJ2-2; D perhaps matches TRBD1 (5 bases). V lost 1 base, J lost 0 bases, and 12 bases lay in between. In germline, CDR1 is SEHNR, CDR2 FQNEAQ (reference sequence). CDR3 length: 17 residues. The CDR3 DNA reads TGTGCCAGCAGCTTAGGGGGCTGGCAGCCGAACACCGGGGAGCTGTTTTTT. Protein: CASSLGGWQPNTGELFF.

The chain uses TRBV5-1 and TRBJ2-3, with 7 bases matching TRBD2. Trimming removed 3 bases from V and 3 bases from J; junction bases left unmatched: 13. Germline CDR1 SGHRS, CDR2 YFSETQ. CDR3 length equals 17 residues. CDR3 amino acids: CASSWPQAGELTDTQYF. The CDR3, as DNA: TGCGCCAGCAGCTGGCCCCAGGCGGGAGAATTGACAGATACGCAGTATTTT.

This clone was recorded only once. The gene calls are TRBV7-9 and TRBJ2-1; 12 bases are shared with TRBD2. The CDR3 covers 15 residues. V shed 5 bases, J shed 8 bases, and the junction held 7 bases outside the gene matches. Germline V gene sequence: CDR1 SEHNR, CDR2 FQNEAQ (reference sequence). The CDR3 loop is CASSPSSGGDDEQFF. The CDR3 DNA reads as TGTGCCAGCAGCCCGTCTAGCGGGGGGGATGATGAGCAGTTCTTC. The full variable domain, in which reference TRBV7-9 and TRBJ2-1 provide the parts outside the CDR3, is DTGVSQNPRHKITKRGQNVTFRCDPISEHNRLYWYRQTLGQGPEFLTYFQNEAQLEKSRLLSDRFSAERPKGSFSTLEIQRTEQGDSAMYLCASSPSSGGDDEQFFGPGTRLTVL.